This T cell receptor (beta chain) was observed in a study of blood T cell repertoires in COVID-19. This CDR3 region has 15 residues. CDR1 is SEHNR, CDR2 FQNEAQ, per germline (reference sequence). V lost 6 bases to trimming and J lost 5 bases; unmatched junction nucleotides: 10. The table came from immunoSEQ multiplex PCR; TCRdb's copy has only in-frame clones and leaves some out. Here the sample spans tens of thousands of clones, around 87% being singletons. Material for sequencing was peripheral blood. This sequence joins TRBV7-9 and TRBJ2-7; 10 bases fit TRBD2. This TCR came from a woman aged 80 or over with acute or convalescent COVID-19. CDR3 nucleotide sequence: TGTGCCAGCAGTCCCCTAGCGGGAGCAGGCAACGAGCAGTACTTC. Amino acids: CASSPLAGAGNEQYF. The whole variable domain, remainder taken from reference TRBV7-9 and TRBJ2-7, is DTGVSQNPRHKITKRGQNVTFRCDPISEHNRLYWYRQTLGQGPEFLTYFQNEAQLEKSRLLSDRFSAERPKGSFSTLEIQRTEQGDSAMYLCASSPLAGAGNEQYFGPGTRLTVT.